Below, one T cell receptor (beta chain) is given with its context. V was pared by 3 bases and J by 3 bases, with 6 bases of the junction left unmatched. Germline CDR1 reads SGHVS; CDR2 reads FNYEAQ. There are 15 residues in the CDR3. These data belong to a study of shared clonotypes between healthy human individuals. Study-wide context: Three plates were used per donor for CD4 naive, three for CD4 memory, two for CD8 naive and one for CD8 memory.

Sequencing used immunoSEQ multiplex PCR; TCRdb keeps in-frame clones, though not all of them. The sample includes about 380,000 clones, roughly 96% of them seen just once. The chain links TRBV7-6 to TRBJ2-7; TRBD1 aligns across 9 bases. The sample consisted of memory CD8+ T cells sorted from blood. Subset specified: CD45RO+ cells pooled with CCR7-negative TemRA cells. The receptor was derived from a man younger than 40 in good health. CDR3 sequence reads: CASSFNTGGDYEQYF. Written as DNA, the CDR3 is TGTGCCAGCAGCTTTAATACAGGGGGCGACTACGAGCAGTACTTC.